These 28 T cell receptor beta chains originate from one sample sequenced in a study of shared clonotypes between healthy human individuals (dated by TCRdb to between 2020 and 2021). Library creation used the immunoSEQ multiplex PCR assay. In its TCRdb copy, this immuneACCESS table keeps in-frame sequences only and misses some clones. Where compared with another copy, unresolved V genes explain less than half of these, and the others have no known cause. Counted in this sample were about 2.1 million clones; around 95% of them appeared once. Jointly, the top ten make up over 1.5% of the sample. For the CD8 naive samples, CD45RO-negative cells were positively selected for CCR7, yielding a CD45RA+CCR7+ population from which TemRA cells were excluded. Material for sequencing was naive CD8+ T cells from PBMCs. In the paper's terms, the cell subset or site label means: CD45RA+CCR7+. The receptors originated from a man aged 18 to 30 in good health. Some clones in this sample may be carry-over from other donors' samples.

The chain recombines TRBV27 with TRBJ1-5, with 8 bases fitting TRBD1. The germline V gene encodes CDR1 MNHEY and CDR2 SMNVEV (reference sequence). This CDR3 has 14 amino acids. Trimming at V came to 3 bases and at J to 7 bases, leaving 5 bases not matched to a gene. The CDR3 DNA sequence: TGTGCCAGCAGTTTGAGGACAGGGAGACAGCCCCAGCATTTT. Its protein is CASSLRTGRQPQHF.

The chain carries TRBV29-1 and TRBJ2-7, with D hard to call. There are 12 residues in the CDR3. Germline values: CDR1 SQVTM, CDR2 ANQGSEA. V dropped 6 bases and J dropped 3 bases, with 12 bases sitting between them. CDR3 in amino acids: CSVAGPVYEQYF. CDR3 nucleotides: TGCAGCGTAGCAGGACCTGTCTACGAGCAGTACTTC.

V and J are TRBV4-2 and TRBJ2-7, with D possibly matching TRBD2 (5 bases). CDR3 size: 17 residues. Deletions cut 3 bases from V and 2 bases from J, with 20 bases between. Germline V gives CDR1 LGHNA, CDR2 YNFKEQ. The CDR3 region is CASSHRRRDWATYEQYF. In DNA form, the CDR3 reads TGTGCCAGCAGCCACCGGAGGAGAGACTGGGCCACCTACGAGCAGTACTTC.

The rearrangement links TRBV5-4 to TRBJ2-3, with 8 bases aligning to TRBD1. The CDR3 contains 19 residues. Germline V gene lookup returns CDR1 SGHNT and CDR2 YYREEE (reference sequence). After removal of 1 base from V and 7 bases from J, the junction contained 20 bases not matched to a gene. CDR3 amino acids: CASSLSILVGTGIGNTQYF. In nucleotides, the CDR3 is TGTGCCAGCAGCTTGTCTATCTTGGTCGGGACAGGCATTGGGAATACGCAGTATTTT.

Notes on this clone: Other DNA variants within this sample encode the same CDR3. CDR3 residues: CASSPTGYDGYTF. The CDR3 nucleotides read TGTGCCAGCAGTCCTACAGGTTACGATGGCTACACCTTC. The chain joins TRBV28 to TRBJ1-2, with D possibly matching TRBD1 (5 bases). There are 13 residues in the CDR3. Germline CDR1 reads MDHEN; CDR2 reads SYDVKM. With 5 bases removed from V and 6 bases from J, the gap between germline ends came to 13 bases.

CDR3 in amino acids: CATSRVLGVTEAFF. The CDR3 coding sequence is TGTGCCACCAGCAGAGTTCTAGGGGTCACTGAAGCTTTCTTT. V gene TRBV15 combines with J gene TRBJ1-1; a weak D match, TRBD1 (5 bases). The CDR3 is made up of 14 amino acids. Trimming stripped 1 base from V and 4 bases from J, with 10 bases between. CDR1 is LNHNV and CDR2 is YYDKDF in the germline V gene (reference sequence). The full variable domain, its missing parts supplied by reference TRBV15 and TRBJ1-1, is DAMVIQNPRYQVTQFGKPVTLSCSQTLNHNVMYWYQQKSSQAPKLLFHYYDKDFNNEADTPDNFQSRRPNTSFCFLDIRSPGLGDTAMYLCATSRVLGVTEAFFGQGTRLTVV.

This clone has a single count. The chain uses TRBV11-3 and TRBJ2-6; D unclear. Trimming took off 5 bases at V and 4 bases at J, with 9 bases between the two ends. Per germline, CDR1 SGHNT and CDR2 YENEEA. This CDR3 spans 14 amino acids. This CDR3 reads CASSPSPGANVLTF. The DNA of the CDR3 is TGTGCCAGCAGCCCTAGTCCCGGGGCCAACGTCCTGACTTTC.

The chain uses TRBV5-1 and TRBJ2-1; the D gene is possibly TRBD2 (5 bases). The CDR3 sequence is 16 residues long. In germline, CDR1 is SGHRS, CDR2 YFSETQ. Trimming shortened V by 2 bases and J by 1 base, and 13 bases separated the two germline ends. Written as DNA, the CDR3 is TGCGCCAGCAGCTTACTAAGCGGCCCATCCTACAATGAGCAGTTCTTC. As protein: CASSLLSGPSYNEQFF. The full variable domain, rest sourced from reference TRBV5-1 and TRBJ2-1, is KAGVTQTPRYLIKTRGQQVTLSCSPISGHRSVSWYQQTPGQGLQFLFEYFSETQRNKGNFPGRFSGRQFSNSRSEMNVSTLELGDSALYLCASSLLSGPSYNEQFFGPGTRLTVL.

The chain is built from TRBV9 and TRBJ1-2; 8 nucleotides agree with TRBD1. The CDR3 contains 15 residues. After removal of 3 bases from V and 4 bases from J, the junction contained 8 bases not matched to a gene. Germline CDR1 is SGDLS and CDR2 is YYNGEE. CDR3 protein: CASSDDRGGGYGYTF. The CDR3 coding sequence is TGTGCCAGCAGCGATGACAGGGGAGGAGGCTATGGCTACACCTTC.

Of note for this clone: Other nucleotide sequences in the sample specify the same CDR3. The V and J genes are TRBV27 and TRBJ2-3; no reliable D call. The CDR3 has 13 amino acids. V shed 3 bases and J shed 4 bases, with 8 bases lying between them. The germline V gene has CDR1 MNHEY and CDR2 SMNVEV (reference sequence). Here the CDR3 DNA reads TGTGCCAGCAGTTTGCTAGGGCCAGATACGCAGTATTTT. This sequence encodes CASSLLGPDTQYF.

This clone was detected a few times. The sample contains more than one DNA sequence encoding this CDR3. The V gene is TRBV5-6, the J gene TRBJ1-2; D ambiguous. The CDR3 loop spans 12 amino acids. Trimming took off 0 bases at V and 8 bases at J, with 8 bases between the two ends. Germline CDR1 is SGHDT and CDR2 is YYEEEE. CDR3 loop: CASSLEGNGYTF. The CDR3, as DNA: TGTGCCAGCAGCTTGGAGGGTAACGGCTACACCTTC. Drawing the rest from reference TRBV5-6 and TRBJ1-2, the complete variable domain is DAGVTQSPTHLIKTRGQQVTLRCSPKSGHDTVSWYQQALGQGPQFIFQYYEEEERQRGNFPDRFSGHQFPNYSSELNVNALLLGDSALYLCASSLEGNGYTFGSGTRLTVV.

The chain carries TRBV29-1 and TRBJ2-3; 16 bases line up with TRBD2. Losses at the gene ends were 7 bases for V and 2 bases for J; bases not matched to a gene: 9. Germline CDR1 is SQVTM and CDR2 is ANQGSEA. This CDR3 is built from 17 residues. Written as DNA, the CDR3 is TGCAGCGGAACTGTGGGACTAGCGGGAGGGTTCACAGATACGCAGTATTTT. Amino acids: CSGTVGLAGGFTDTQYF.

This chain uses TRBV11-2 with TRBJ2-1; D is possibly TRBD1 or TRBD2 (6 bases each). The CDR3 runs 17 residues. Germline V lookup: CDR1 SGHAT, CDR2 FQNNGV. Trimming cost V 8 bases and J 1 base, with 21 bases left between them. This CDR3 is CASGRTVDLKSYNEQFF. CDR3 DNA sequence: TGTGCCAGCGGGAGGACAGTCGACCTTAAGTCCTACAATGAGCAGTTCTTC.

The V gene is TRBV7-8, the J gene TRBJ1-4, with D possibly matching TRBD1 (5 bases). Trimming pared 2 bases from V and 7 bases from J, leaving 14 bases between. The CDR3 loop spans 15 amino acids. Germline V CDR1 and CDR2: SGHVS, FQNEAQ. This chain's CDR3 is CASSLSGTAGEKLFF. The CDR3 region has the DNA TGTGCCAGCAGCTTATCCGGGACTGCGGGTGAAAAACTGTTTTTT. The full variable domain, its missing parts supplied by reference TRBV7-8 and TRBJ1-4, is GAGVSQSPRYKVAKRGQDVALRCDPISGHVSLFWYQQALGQGPEFLTYFQNEAQLDKSGLPSDRFFAERPEGSVSTLKIQRTQQEDSAVYLCASSLSGTAGEKLFFGSGTQLSVL.

J is TRBJ2-5 and V is TRBV7-9; 8 nucleotides match TRBD2. CDR1 is SEHNR and CDR2 is FQNEAQ in the germline V gene (reference sequence). With V trimmed by 1 base and J by 5 bases, 9 bases remained unmatched. The CDR3 length is 16 residues. The CDR3 sequence: CASSLDVGRAGETQYF. The CDR3, as DNA: TGTGCCAGCAGCTTAGATGTCGGGAGGGCCGGGGAGACCCAGTACTTC. Full variable domain (rest looked up from reference TRBV7-9 and TRBJ2-5): DTGVSQNPRHKITKRGQNVTFRCDPISEHNRLYWYRQTLGQGPEFLTYFQNEAQLEKSRLLSDRFSAERPKGSFSTLEIQRTEQGDSAMYLCASSLDVGRAGETQYFGPGTRLLVL.

The J gene is TRBJ1-1, the V gene TRBV5-1; TRBD1 might be the D (5 bases). CDR3 length: 14 amino acids. Germline CDR1 is SGHRS and CDR2 is YFSETQ. V was cut by 6 bases and J by 5 bases, with 17 bases left in between. The CDR3 loop is CASTLAGGTTEAFF. CDR3 nucleotides: TGCGCCAGCACCCTTGCTGGGGGAACGACTGAAGCTTTCTTT.

V is TRBV27 and J is TRBJ2-3, with 10 bases that match TRBD2. This CDR3 spans 15 amino acids. The trim removed 7 bases at V and 6 bases at J, leaving 10 bases unmatched. Germline V gene lookup returns CDR1 MNHEY and CDR2 SMNVEV (reference sequence). Here the CDR3 DNA reads TGTGCCAGCAACCTAGTGGGACTAGCGTCCGATACGCAGTATTTT. Protein sequence: CASNLVGLASDTQYF.

The count of this clone is one. V is TRBV6-1 and J is TRBJ1-5, with D hard to call. CDR1 and CDR2 (germline): MNHNS, SASEGT. The CDR3 sequence is 15 residues long. V was clipped by 0 bases and J by 0 bases, with 6 bases between them. CDR3: CASSEADNSNQPQHF. The CDR3 coding sequence is TGTGCCAGCAGTGAAGCGGATAATAGCAATCAGCCCCAGCATTTT.

The chain couples TRBV28 to TRBJ1-5; D gene unclear. V lost 7 bases and J lost 0, with 10 bases in between. Germline-derived CDR1 and CDR2 are MDHEN and SYDVKM. This CDR3 comprises 14 residues. The CDR3 reads CASIWGYSNQPQHF. The CDR3 nucleotides are TGTGCCAGCATCTGGGGTTATAGCAATCAGCCCCAGCATTTT. The whole variable domain, filled in from reference TRBV28 and TRBJ1-5, reads DVKVTQSSRYLVKRTGEKVFLECVQDMDHENMFWYRQDPGLGLRLIYFSYDVKMKEKGDIPEGYSVSREKKERFSLILESASTNQTSMYLCASIWGYSNQPQHFGDGTRLSIL.

This rearrangement joins TRBV9 to TRBJ2-1; D might be TRBD2 (5 bases). Germline lookup yields CDR1 SGDLS and CDR2 YYNGEE. The CDR3 consists of 12 residues. V was shortened by 3 bases and J by 12 bases, with 13 bases between the two germline ends. DNA of the CDR3: TGTGCCAGCAGCGCCCCTCGGGAAGGGCAGTTCTTC. This codes for CASSAPREGQFF.

This chain joins TRBV9 and TRBJ1-3, with D uncertain. Germline V gene lookup returns CDR1 SGDLS and CDR2 YYNGEE. With 7 bases removed from V and 2 bases from J, the gap between germline ends came to 13 bases. The CDR3 covers 14 residues. The CDR3 loop is CASSEWGTGNTIYF. The CDR3 coding sequence is TGTGCCAGCTCCGAATGGGGAACTGGAAACACCATATATTTT. The full variable domain, its missing parts supplied by reference TRBV9 and TRBJ1-3, is DSGVTQTPKHLITATGQRVTLRCSPRSGDLSVYWYQQSLDQGLQFLIQYYNGEERAKGNILERFSAQQFPDLHSELNLSSLELGDSALYFCASSEWGTGNTIYFGEGSWLTVV.

This clone was observed a few times. The rearrangement joins TRBV4-1 to TRBJ2-7; D is ambiguous. Trimming removed 0 bases at V and 2 bases at J, with 8 bases between. From germline, CDR1 is MGHRA and CDR2 YSYEKL. The CDR3 is made up of 14 amino acids. The CDR3 protein is CASSQDPAPYEQYF. In DNA, the CDR3 is TGCGCCAGCAGCCAAGACCCAGCCCCCTACGAGCAGTACTTC.

This clone appeared a single time. The genes are TRBV10-1 and TRBJ1-2; TRBD1 matches at 10 bases. With 2 bases clipped from V and 12 bases from J, the junction kept 6 bases outside the gene matches. The CDR3 totals 13 residues. Germline V lookup: CDR1 WNHNN, CDR2 SYGVQD (reference sequence). CDR3 amino acids: CASSEGQGERNTF. CDR3 in DNA: TGCGCCAGCAGTGAGGGACAGGGGGAAAGGAACACCTTC.

CDR3 sequence reads: CASSLRLGLHYEQYF. The CDR3 nucleotides are TGTGCCAGCAGTTTACGTTTGGGACTCCACTACGAGCAGTACTTC. The rearrangement uses TRBV27 and TRBJ2-7, with D possibly matching TRBD2 (6 bases). CDR3 length: 15 amino acids. Germline values: CDR1 MNHEY, CDR2 SMNVEV (reference sequence). V lost 2 bases and J lost 3, with 14 bases in between.

The rearrangement links TRBV11-2 to TRBJ2-5; D ambiguous. The V end was cut by 2 bases, the J end by 5 bases, with 18 bases between. Germline loops: CDR1 SGHAT, CDR2 FQNNGV. There are 16 residues in the CDR3. CDR3 sequence reads: CASSLRGTRAGETQYF. DNA of the CDR3: TGTGCCAGCAGCTTAAGAGGAACGAGAGCCGGGGAGACCCAGTACTTC.

Note on this clone: This specimen includes other DNA sequences encoding the same CDR3. The gene calls are TRBV6-5 and TRBJ1-3, with no clear D. The CDR3 has 15 amino acids. Between the trimmed V and J ends, which lost 0 bases and 0 bases, there was a span of 6 bases. Per the germline V gene, CDR1 is MNHEY and CDR2 is SVGAGI. CDR3 sequence (DNA): TGTGCCAGCAGTTACTCGGGCGTCTCTGGAAACACCATATATTTT. Translation gives CASSYSGVSGNTIYF.

In its sample, this clone was seen once. The genes are TRBV2 and TRBJ2-1; D may be TRBD2 (7 bases). The CDR3 spans 11 residues. Trimming stripped 8 bases from V and 8 bases from J, with 10 bases between. Germline CDR1 reads SNHLY; CDR2 reads FYNNEI. Here the CDR3 DNA reads TGTGCCAGCTTGGGGGGGCATGAGCAGTTCTTC. Protein: CASLGGHEQFF. Variable domain in full (rest from reference TRBV2 and TRBJ2-1): EPEVTQTPSHQVTQMGQEVILRCVPISNHLYFYWYRQILGQKVEFLVSFYNNEISEKSEIFDDQFSVERPDGSNFTLKIRSTKLEDSAMYFCASLGGHEQFFGPGTRLTVL.

This rearrangement joins TRBV9 to TRBJ2-2, with TRBD1 identical over 7 bases. Germline loops: CDR1 SGDLS, CDR2 YYNGEE. With 4 bases clipped from V and 3 bases from J, the junction kept 6 bases outside the gene matches. This CDR3 has 15 amino acids. The CDR3 DNA follows: TGTGCCAGCAGCCCCCCAGGGGGTTACACCGGGGAGCTGTTTTTT. Translation: CASSPPGGYTGELFF.